Below, 4 T cell receptor beta chains from the same sample are listed, as sequenced in a study of T cell responses to AZD1222 COVID-19 vaccine. TCRdb's copy holds only in-frame clones and misses some; the assay was immunoSEQ multiplex PCR. The sample yields 45,000 to 60,000 clones, 60% to 85% seen once. Sequenced here: peripheral blood, sampled on day 0 of AZD1222 vaccination. The receptors originated from an adult in good health.

The CDR3: CAWSGSYEQYF. The CDR3 DNA reads as TGTGCCTGGAGTGGAAGCTACGAGCAGTACTTC. The chain is built from TRBV30 and TRBJ2-7, with unresolved D. Germline-derived CDR1 and CDR2 are GTSNPN and SVGIG (reference sequence). CDR3 length: 11 amino acids. V was shortened by 1 base and J by 3 bases, with 4 bases between the two germline ends.

The chain couples TRBV2 to TRBJ2-3, with 11 nucleotides matching TRBD2. Germline V lookup: CDR1 SNHLY, CDR2 FYNNEI. The CDR3 runs 16 residues. After removal of 6 bases from V and 0 bases from J, the junction contained 5 bases not matched to a gene. This CDR3 reads CASRELAGASTDTQYF. The CDR3 coding sequence is TGTGCCAGCAGAGAACTAGCGGGGGCTAGCACAGATACGCAGTATTTT. The full variable domain, completed using reference TRBV2 and TRBJ2-3, is EPEVTQTPSHQVTQMGQEVILRCVPISNHLYFYWYRQILGQKVEFLVSFYNNEISEKSEIFDDQFSVERPDGSNFTLKIRSTKLEDSAMYFCASRELAGASTDTQYFGPGTRLTVL.

J is TRBJ2-2 and V is TRBV15, with D perhaps matching TRBD1 (5 bases). Trimming pared 4 bases from V and 4 bases from J, leaving 13 bases between. This CDR3 comprises 15 residues. Germline V gene lookup returns CDR1 LNHNV and CDR2 YYDKDF (reference sequence). The CDR3 sequence: CATSTLQAVTGELFF. As DNA, the CDR3 is TGTGCCACCAGCACCTTACAGGCTGTCACCGGGGAGCTGTTTTTT. The entire variable domain, with the rest obtained from reference TRBV15 and TRBJ2-2, is as follows: DAMVIQNPRYQVTQFGKPVTLSCSQTLNHNVMYWYQQKSSQAPKLLFHYYDKDFNNEADTPDNFQSRRPNTSFCFLDIRSPGLGDTAMYLCATSTLQAVTGELFFGEGSRLTVL.

This rearrangement joins TRBV10-2 to TRBJ2-3; no firm D call. Trimming stripped 2 bases from V and 0 bases from J, with 3 bases between. From germline, CDR1 is WSHSY and CDR2 SAAADI. This CDR3 is 13 amino acids long. CDR3 sequence (DNA): TGCGCCAGCAGTGAGCCAAGCACAGATACGCAGTATTTT. It translates to CASSEPSTDTQYF.